These 30 T cell receptor beta chains were all obtained from the same sample, sequenced in a study of blood T cell repertoires in COVID-19. Produced via immunoSEQ multiplex PCR; TCRdb's table is partial and in-frame only. This sample has 200,000 to 300,000 clones, with 83% found just once. Sequenced sample: peripheral blood. All receptors derive from a human donor in a cohort sampled during active COVID-19.

V is TRBV19 and J is TRBJ2-3; 7 nucleotides agree with TRBD1. The CDR3 is made up of 15 amino acids. Trimming cost V 5 bases and J 3 bases; bases outside gene matches: 8. The germline V gene has CDR1 LNHDA and CDR2 SQIVND (reference sequence). CDR3 in amino acids: CASSPGTGETDTQYF. CDR3 coding DNA: TGTGCCAGTAGTCCGGGCACAGGGGAAACAGATACGCAGTATTTT.

This clone appeared once. The chain links TRBV24-1 to TRBJ2-2, with 7 bases that match TRBD1. The CDR3 has 18 amino acids. From germline, CDR1 is KGHDR and CDR2 SFDVKD. Trimming took 3 bases from V and 2 from J; bases not matched to a gene: 11. The CDR3 DNA sequence: TGTGCCACCAGTGATGCCCCGGGACAGCATACCAACACCGGGGAGCTGTTTTTT. As protein: CATSDAPGQHTNTGELFF.

This chain uses TRBV7-2 with TRBJ1-1; maybe TRBD1 (6 bases). The V gene lost 3 bases and the J gene lost 2 bases, with 10 bases spanning the gap. This CDR3 is 14 amino acids long. The germline gives CDR1 SGHTA, CDR2 FQGNSA. CDR3 coding DNA: TGTGCCAGCAGCTTGTTACAGGGAAACACTGAAGCTTTCTTT. Translation gives CASSLLQGNTEAFF.

The chain employs TRBV6-5 and TRBJ1-1; perhaps TRBD1 as D (5 bases). Trimming stripped 2 bases from V and 4 bases from J, with 11 bases between. The germline gives CDR1 MNHEY, CDR2 SVGAGI. The CDR3 is 14 residues long. CDR3 sequence: CASSYLREGTEAFF. The CDR3 DNA reads TGTGCCAGCAGTTACCTCAGGGAGGGCACTGAAGCTTTCTTT.

This clone was seen a handful of times. V gene TRBV19 combines with J gene TRBJ1-5; no clear D gene. Looked up from germline, CDR1 is LNHDA and CDR2 is SQIVND (reference sequence). There are 16 residues in the CDR3. Trimming pared 2 bases from V and 1 base from J, leaving 12 bases between. The DNA for the CDR3 is TGTGCCAGTAGTATAAAGAGGGAGGAAAGCAATCAGCCCCAGCATTTT. The encoded protein is CASSIKREESNQPQHF.

In its sample, this clone was seen once. The chain is built from TRBV7-2 and TRBJ2-7; possible D gene TRBD2, 6 bases. This CDR3 contains 15 residues. CDR1 and CDR2 (germline): SGHTA, FQGNSA. Trimming stripped 1 base from V and 4 bases from J, with 14 bases between. CDR3 protein: CASSLVGGSWYEQYF. CDR3 bases: TGTGCCAGCAGCTTAGTCGGGGGATCGTGGTACGAGCAGTACTTC. Combining the CDR3 with reference TRBV7-2 and TRBJ2-7 gives the whole variable domain GAGVSQSPSNKVTEKGKDVELRCDPISGHTALYWYRQSLGQGLEFLIYFQGNSAPDKSGLPSDRFSAERTGGSVSTLTIQRTQQEDSAVYLCASSLVGGSWYEQYFGPGTRLTVT.

V gene TRBV27 combines with J gene TRBJ2-7, with TRBD1 identical over 7 bases. After removal of 4 bases from V and 0 bases from J, the junction contained 9 bases not matched to a gene. Germline loops: CDR1 MNHEY, CDR2 SMNVEV (reference sequence). The CDR3 is made up of 16 amino acids. The CDR3 protein is CASSYRGTVNSYEQYF. As DNA, the CDR3 is TGTGCCAGCAGTTATAGGGGGACAGTCAACTCCTACGAGCAGTACTTC.

The chain employs TRBV7-9 and TRBJ1-6, with D tentatively TRBD1 (5 bases). The ends were cut back, 5 bases at V and 7 bases at J, with 21 bases in the middle. CDR1 is SEHNR and CDR2 is FQNEAQ in the germline V gene (reference sequence). This CDR3 is 17 amino acids long. The CDR3 DNA reads TGTGCCAGCAGCAGACCCCGAGAGACCCGGGGGAATTCACCCCTCCACTTT. It is translated as CASSRPRETRGNSPLHF.

The chain carries TRBV11-2 and TRBJ2-2, with unresolved D. CDR1 and CDR2 (germline): SGHAT, FQNNGV. The CDR3 runs to 14 residues. V lost 3 bases, J lost 1 base, and 6 bases lay in between. The CDR3 coding sequence is TGTGCCAGCAGCTTTCACAAGAACACCGGGGAGCTGTTTTTT. This encodes CASSFHKNTGELFF.

This chain joins TRBV28 and TRBJ2-2; D perhaps matches TRBD2 (5 bases). Trimming stripped 3 bases from V and 7 bases from J, with 15 bases between. The CDR3 is 15 residues long. Germline loops: CDR1 MDHEN, CDR2 SYDVKM. The CDR3, as DNA: TGTGCCAGCAGTTTGTTCACTAGTTACATCGGGGAGCTGTTTTTT. This gives the protein CASSLFTSYIGELFF.

As DNA, the CDR3 is TGCGCCAGCAGCCAATCCCCCCTTGCGGGATCGAATGAAAAACTGTTTTTT. It specifies CASSQSPLAGSNEKLFF. This chain links TRBV4-1 with TRBJ1-4; no reliable D call. CDR3 length: 17 amino acids. Trimming shortened V by 2 bases and J by 5 bases, and 18 bases separated the two germline ends. Germline V gene lookup returns CDR1 MGHRA and CDR2 YSYEKL.

The chain combines TRBV7-2 with TRBJ2-1, with TRBD2 matching over 12 bases. V was pared by 5 bases and J by 4 bases, with 3 bases of the junction left unmatched. Germline CDR1 and CDR2: SGHTA and FQGNSA. This CDR3 is built from 15 residues. CDR3 bases: TGTGCCAGCAGCCGGACTAGCGGGATATACAATGAGCAGTTCTTC. This encodes CASSRTSGIYNEQFF.

V gene TRBV11-2 combines with J gene TRBJ2-7; weak D call: TRBD2 (5 bases). Trimming shortened V by 0 bases and J by 1 base, and 13 bases separated the two germline ends. Germline V lookup: CDR1 SGHAT, CDR2 FQNNGV. The length of the CDR3 is 16 residues. The CDR3 loop reads CASSLDPRRQSYEQYF. The CDR3 DNA sequence: TGTGCCAGCAGCTTAGATCCAAGGAGGCAGTCCTACGAGCAGTACTTC. The full variable domain, in which reference TRBV11-2 and TRBJ2-7 provide the parts outside the CDR3, is EAGVAQSPRYKIIEKRQSVAFWCNPISGHATLYWYQQILGQGPKLLIQFQNNGVVDDSQLPKDRFSAERLKGVDSTLKIQPAKLEDSAVYLCASSLDPRRQSYEQYFGPGTRLTVT.

The V call is TRBV7-6, the J call TRBJ1-4; no firm D call. Germline-derived CDR1 and CDR2 are SGHVS and FNYEAQ. With 4 bases removed from V and 6 bases from J, the gap between germline ends came to 9 bases. The CDR3 is 13 amino acids. The CDR3 DNA reads TGTGCCAGCAGCTCGGGATGGGATGAAAAACTGTTTTTT. It yields the protein CASSSGWDEKLFF. Full variable domain (remainder filled in from reference TRBV7-6 and TRBJ1-4): GAGVSQSPRYKVTKRGQDVALRCDPISGHVSLYWYRQALGQGPEFLTYFNYEAQQDKSGLPNDRFSAERPEGSISTLTIQRTEQRDSAMYRCASSSGWDEKLFFGSGTQLSVL.

The gene calls are TRBV2 and TRBJ1-2; 7 nucleotides align to TRBD1. The V and J ends lost 6 bases and 0 bases, in that order; junction bases with no gene match: 4. The length of the CDR3 is 14 residues. CDR1 is SNHLY, CDR2 FYNNEI, per germline. The CDR3 sequence: CASRGQLANYGYTF. CDR3 in DNA: TGTGCCAGCAGGGGACAGTTAGCTAACTATGGCTACACCTTC.

This clone has ten or more counts. The rearrangement uses TRBV27 and TRBJ1-1; D not resolved. V lost 6 bases, J lost 0 bases, and 11 bases lay in between. The germline gives CDR1 MNHEY, CDR2 SMNVEV (reference sequence). There are 14 residues in the CDR3. In DNA form, the CDR3 reads TGTGCCAGCAGGCGGTTGCCGATGAACACTGAAGCTTTCTTT. This encodes CASRRLPMNTEAFF.

The chain uses TRBV6-6 and TRBJ2-5, with D possibly TRBD2 on 7 matching bases. The germline V gene encodes CDR1 MNHNY and CDR2 SVGAGI (reference sequence). CDR3 length equals 19 residues. Trimming pared 6 bases from V and 2 bases from J, leaving 28 bases between. CDR3 nucleotides: TGTGCCAGCAGCCGACGGACGGGCGTGAGGGGGGGGGATCAAGAGACCCAGTACTTC. This codes for CASSRRTGVRGGDQETQYF.

This clone has only one observation. The rearrangement joins TRBV6-4 to TRBJ1-1; 7 bases are a match to TRBD1. CDR3 length: 13 residues. The germline CDR1 and CDR2 sequences are MRHNA and SNTAGT. Trimming removed 2 bases from V and 9 bases from J; junction bases left unmatched: 6. The CDR3 nucleotides are TGTGCCAGCAGTGACAAGGCAGGGGGTAAAGCTTTCTTT. Protein product: CASSDKAGGKAFF.

The V gene is TRBV5-5, the J gene TRBJ1-2, with D tentatively TRBD1 (6 bases). The CDR3 loop spans 16 amino acids. Germline CDR1 and CDR2: SGHKS and YYEKEE (reference sequence). Trimming stripped 1 base from V and 4 bases from J, with 17 bases between. The CDR3 DNA is TGTGCCAGCAGCTTGTCGGCCCAGGGGCTAGGCTATGGCTACACCTTC. It translates to CASSLSAQGLGYGYTF.

This sequence joins TRBV5-6 and TRBJ1-1; no clear D. This CDR3 contains 15 residues. The V end was cut by 5 bases, the J end by 1 base, with 15 bases between. Germline CDR1 reads SGHDT; CDR2 reads YYEEEE. The CDR3 reads CASSHRRGRNTEAFF. The CDR3, as DNA: TGTGCCAGCAGTCATCGTCGGGGTCGGAACACTGAAGCTTTCTTT.

The sample holds one count of this clone. V gene TRBV5-1 combines with J gene TRBJ2-7; 7 bases fit TRBD1. The CDR3 loop spans 14 amino acids. From germline, CDR1 is SGHRS and CDR2 YFSETQ. V gave up 3 bases and J gave up 6 bases; unmatched junction bases: 9. The CDR3 protein is CASSSGTAFSEQYF. CDR3 coding DNA: TGCGCCAGCAGCTCCGGGACAGCGTTCTCCGAGCAGTACTTC.

This chain links TRBV19 with TRBJ1-5, with D perhaps TRBD1 (6 bases). Between the trimmed V and J ends, which lost 2 bases and 2 bases, there was a span of 13 bases. This CDR3 is 16 amino acids long. Germline CDR1 reads LNHDA; CDR2 reads SQIVND (reference sequence). DNA of the CDR3: TGTGCCAGTAGTATACCCCAGGGGATGGGCAATCAGCCCCAGCATTTT. Protein: CASSIPQGMGNQPQHF.

The chain has TRBV14 and TRBJ2-3, with D possibly TRBD1 on 5 matching bases. Germline-derived CDR1 and CDR2 are SGHDN and FVKESK. CDR3 size: 14 residues. V was cut by 1 base and J by 3 bases, with 8 bases left in between. CDR3 coding DNA: TGTGCCAGCAGCCAAGGGGGCTATACAGATACGCAGTATTTT. It yields the protein CASSQGGYTDTQYF.

This chain connects TRBV7-9 to TRBJ1-4; a possible D gene is TRBD1 (5 bases). CDR1 is SEHNR, CDR2 FQNEAQ, per germline (reference sequence). V was clipped by 5 bases and J by 8 bases, with 18 bases between them. This CDR3 is built from 15 residues. The CDR3 loop is CASSPVAGLGEKLFF. The CDR3 DNA reads as TGTGCCAGCAGCCCCGTGGCAGGGCTAGGAGAAAAACTGTTTTTT.

Written as DNA, the CDR3 is TGTGCCAGCAGTTTATATCCAGCGGGATCTTACGAGCAGTACTTC. Its protein product is CASSLYPAGSYEQYF. V gene TRBV27 combines with J gene TRBJ2-7, with 7 bases identical to TRBD2. Germline V gene lookup returns CDR1 MNHEY and CDR2 SMNVEV (reference sequence). The CDR3 has 15 amino acids. J lost 4 bases, V lost 1 base, and 7 bases had no gene match.

This chain connects TRBV5-6 to TRBJ2-7; possible D gene TRBD1, 7 bases. The CDR3 loop spans 16 amino acids. Trimming stripped 4 bases from V and 2 bases from J, with 19 bases between. The germline gives CDR1 SGHDT, CDR2 YYEEEE. Here the CDR3 DNA reads TGTGCCAGCAGCCGGGACTGGACAGGACTGCCCTACGAGCAGTACTTC. Translating it yields CASSRDWTGLPYEQYF.

This clone has just one count. CDR3 residues: CASSFGTGSLSMNTGELFF. In DNA, the CDR3 is TGTGCCAGCAGCTTCGGGACAGGAAGTTTATCGATGAACACCGGGGAGCTGTTTTTT. This sequence joins TRBV11-3 and TRBJ2-2, with 8 bases aligning to TRBD1. CDR1 is SGHNT and CDR2 is YENEEA in the germline V gene. J gave up 1 base and V 3 bases, and 13 bases lay outside the gene matches. The CDR3 length is 19 residues.

The chain combines TRBV4-2 with TRBJ1-3; D not resolved. V lost 0 bases, J lost 4 bases, and 16 bases lay in between. CDR1 is LGHNA, CDR2 YNFKEQ, per germline. There are 17 residues in the CDR3. The chain's CDR3 is CASSQESPGTRGNTIYF. CDR3 nucleotides: TGTGCCAGCAGCCAAGAATCCCCGGGTACGCGAGGAAACACCATATATTTT.

The V and J genes are TRBV9 and TRBJ1-1; 10 bases line up with TRBD1. CDR1 SGDLS and CDR2 YYNGEE come from the germline V gene. With 0 bases clipped from V and 4 bases from J, the junction kept 9 bases outside the gene matches. The CDR3 runs to 17 residues. Here the CDR3 reads CASSVVGLGTGVTEAFF. The CDR3 region has the DNA TGTGCCAGCAGCGTAGTGGGATTGGGGACAGGGGTCACTGAAGCTTTCTTT.

The gene calls are TRBV7-3 and TRBJ1-1, with a tentative D call TRBD1 (5 bases). V was trimmed by 2 bases and J by 3 bases, leaving 7 bases between them. The germline V gene has CDR1 SGHTA and CDR2 FQGTGA. The CDR3 consists of 13 residues. The CDR3 coding sequence is TGTGCCAGCAGCTTATTAGGGGACACTGAAGCTTTCTTT. Translation gives CASSLLGDTEAFF.